The 20 T cell receptor beta chains given below trace back to one sample, sequenced in a study of T cell responses to AZD1222 COVID-19 vaccine. Only in-frame clones appear in the TCRdb table, and some are missing; sequencing was by immunoSEQ multiplex PCR. The sample has about 78,000 clones; approximately 86% are singletons. Sample: peripheral blood, taken on day 0 of AZD1222 vaccination. The receptor source for this set is an adult in good health.

This chain connects TRBV3-1 (or the pseudogene TRBV3-2) to TRBJ2-1; 11 positions match TRBD2. After removal of 0 bases from V and 3 bases from J, the junction contained 13 bases not matched to a gene. Looked up from germline, CDR1 is LGHDT and CDR2 is YNNKEL (reference sequence). This CDR3 spans 20 amino acids. The CDR3 protein is CASSQDRTPPLAGGYNEQFF. The CDR3 region has the DNA TGTGCCAGCAGCCAAGATAGGACCCCCCCCCTAGCGGGGGGCTACAATGAGCAGTTCTTC.

In this sample, this clone turned up once. Other DNA sequences in the sample encode the same CDR3. This chain connects TRBV12-3 or TRBV12-4 to TRBJ1-2; D remains ambiguous. This CDR3 is 13 amino acids long. V was cut by 6 bases and J by 0 bases, with 8 bases left in between. The DNA for the CDR3 is TGTGCCAGCAGCGAAGGGCCTAACTATGGCTACACCTTC. It is translated as CASSEGPNYGYTF.

The chain combines TRBV14 with TRBJ1-1, with 9 bases identical to TRBD1. CDR1 SGHDN and CDR2 FVKESK come from the germline V gene. The V segment lost 0 bases and the J segment 9 bases; nucleotides outside the gene matches: 8. The CDR3 runs to 15 residues. The CDR3 sequence is CASSQERATGGKAFF. The DNA of the CDR3 is TGTGCCAGCAGCCAAGAAAGGGCGACAGGGGGGAAAGCTTTCTTT.

The chain employs TRBV25-1 and TRBJ1-2; 11 bases align to TRBD1. Germline CDR1 and CDR2: MGHDK and SYGVNS. CDR3 length: 12 residues. Unmatched junction bases numbered 4, after V lost 8 bases and J lost 8 bases. Here the CDR3 reads CASAGQGEGYTF. Here the CDR3 DNA reads TGTGCCAGCGCGGGACAGGGGGAAGGCTACACCTTC.

CDR3 bases: TGTGCCAGCAGCCCCAAGAGAAAACTGTTTTTT. This encodes CASSPKRKLFF. This chain connects TRBV12-3 or TRBV12-4 to TRBJ1-4; D gene ambiguous. Trimming cost V 6 bases and J 10 bases, with 9 bases left between them. The length of the CDR3 is 11 residues.

This clone was recorded only once. The chain employs TRBV12-3 or TRBV12-4 and TRBJ1-4; no clear D. CDR3 length: 13 amino acids. Between the trimmed V and J ends, which lost 2 bases and 5 bases, there was a span of 6 bases. CDR3 sequence reads: CASSLWSNEKLFF. The CDR3 DNA reads TGTGCCAGCAGTTTATGGTCAAATGAAAAACTGTTTTTT.

This clone was detected only once. This chain uses TRBV5-1 with TRBJ2-7; no definite D call. Trimming shortened V by 7 bases and J by 8 bases, and 7 bases separated the two germline ends. The CDR3 is 9 residues long. CDR1 and CDR2 from the germline V gene are SGHRS and YFSETQ. The CDR3 sequence is CASPLKQYF. CDR3 DNA sequence: TGCGCCAGCCCGCTGAAGCAGTACTTC.

J is TRBJ2-7 and V is TRBV7-9; D is unresolved. CDR1 SEHNR and CDR2 FQNEAQ come from the germline V gene (reference sequence). The CDR3 totals 13 residues. Trimming took 5 bases from V and 3 from J, leaving 11 bases between them. The CDR3 loop is CASSPTLNYEQYF. The CDR3 DNA reads TGTGCCAGCAGCCCGACACTTAACTACGAGCAGTACTTC. The full variable domain, in which reference TRBV7-9 and TRBJ2-7 provide the parts outside the CDR3, is DTGVSQNPRHKITKRGQNVTFRCDPISEHNRLYWYRQTLGQGPEFLTYFQNEAQLEKSRLLSDRFSAERPKGSFSTLEIQRTEQGDSAMYLCASSPTLNYEQYFGPGTRLTVT.

This clone was observed a handful of times. The rearrangement uses TRBV4-3 and TRBJ1-2; possibly TRBD1 for D (6 bases). Trimming removed 0 bases at V and 5 bases at J, with 16 bases between. The CDR3 is made up of 16 amino acids. CDR1 LGHNA and CDR2 YSLEER come from the germline V gene. The CDR3 bases are TGCGCCAGCAGCCAAGAAACTTCAGGGGTCAGTTATGGCTACACCTTC. Amino acids: CASSQETSGVSYGYTF.

This chain links TRBV28 with TRBJ1-1, with 9 bases matching TRBD1. V dropped 5 bases and J dropped 5; count of bases not matched to a gene: 6. This CDR3 has 14 residues. Germline CDR1 MDHEN, CDR2 SYDVKM. CDR3 in amino acids: CASSPHGQGTEAFF. The CDR3 bases are TGTGCCAGCAGTCCCCATGGACAGGGGACTGAAGCTTTCTTT.

This chain connects TRBV5-1 to TRBJ1-2; tentative D call: TRBD1 (5 bases). Per the germline V gene, CDR1 is SGHRS and CDR2 is YFSETQ. The germline V and J ends were trimmed by 0 bases and 3 bases, with 12 bases remaining between them. The CDR3 spans 15 residues. CDR3 residues: CASSLGAGGDYGYTF. The CDR3 region has the DNA TGCGCCAGCAGCTTGGGCGCAGGAGGGGACTATGGCTACACCTTC. The whole variable domain, remainder taken from reference TRBV5-1 and TRBJ1-2, is KAGVTQTPRYLIKTRGQQVTLSCSPISGHRSVSWYQQTPGQGLQFLFEYFSETQRNKGNFPGRFSGRQFSNSRSEMNVSTLELGDSALYLCASSLGAGGDYGYTFGSGTRLTVV.

There are a few counts of this clone. Different DNA sequences within this sample yield the same CDR3. The V and J genes are TRBV6-5 and TRBJ1-2, with 10 bases that match TRBD1. The CDR3 spans 16 residues. Trimming removed 0 bases from V and 5 bases from J; junction bases left unmatched: 6. From germline, CDR1 is MNHEY and CDR2 SVGAGI. The CDR3 bases are TGTGCCAGCAGTTACTCGAGGACAGGGGGTGGGTATGGCTACACCTTC. This translates into CASSYSRTGGGYGYTF.

This sequence joins TRBV14 and TRBJ1-4; the D gene is possibly TRBD1 (5 bases). Per the germline V gene, CDR1 is SGHDN and CDR2 is FVKESK. The CDR3 totals 15 residues. V was shortened by 0 bases and J by 7 bases, with 12 bases between the two germline ends. CDR3 coding DNA: TGTGCCAGCAGCCAAGAAGGAGGGGCGGGTGAAAAACTGTTTTTT. Protein sequence: CASSQEGGAGEKLFF.

The chain joins TRBV27 to TRBJ2-7, with TRBD2 matching 8 bases. Losses at the gene ends were 3 bases for V and 2 bases for J; bases not matched to a gene: 3. The CDR3 has 14 residues. The germline V gene has CDR1 MNHEY and CDR2 SMNVEV (reference sequence). CDR3 protein: CASSLGSGTYEQYF. The CDR3 DNA follows: TGTGCCAGCAGTTTGGGTAGCGGGACCTACGAGCAGTACTTC.

The rearrangement links TRBV2 to TRBJ1-2; D is possibly TRBD1 (6 bases). Trimming took 6 bases from V and 1 from J, leaving 24 bases between them. The CDR3 runs 18 residues. Germline CDR1 reads SNHLY; CDR2 reads FYNNEI. The CDR3 nucleotides are TGTGCCAGCAGCAACGCCCTAACCACGGACAGAATTAACTATGGCTACACCTTC. Translation gives CASSNALTTDRINYGYTF. The entire variable domain, with the rest obtained from reference TRBV2 and TRBJ1-2, is as follows: EPEVTQTPSHQVTQMGQEVILRCVPISNHLYFYWYRQILGQKVEFLVSFYNNEISEKSEIFDDQFSVERPDGSNFTLKIRSTKLEDSAMYFCASSNALTTDRINYGYTFGSGTRLTVV.

The rearrangement uses TRBV6-2 or TRBV6-3 and TRBJ2-7, with D perhaps being TRBD1 or TRBD2 (5 bases each). The CDR3 is 15 amino acids. Germline V gene sequence: CDR1 MNHEY, CDR2 SVGEGT. Trimming took 3 bases from V and 5 from J, leaving 17 bases between them. CDR3: CASSYWAGPGNEQYF. CDR3 nucleotides: TGTGCCAGCAGTTATTGGGCGGGTCCAGGGAACGAGCAGTACTTC.

The genes are TRBV11-2 and TRBJ1-2; TRBD1 aligns across 7 bases. Germline CDR1 SGHAT, CDR2 FQNNGV. This CDR3 region has 14 residues. Trimming took 5 bases from V and 2 from J; bases not matched to a gene: 5. Here the CDR3 reads CASSPGQANYGYTF. The CDR3 DNA follows: TGTGCCAGCAGCCCTGGACAGGCCAACTATGGCTACACCTTC.

The chain employs TRBV6-5 and TRBJ2-2; 9 nucleotides line up with TRBD1. V shed 2 bases and J 4 bases; nucleotides not matched to a gene: 5. This CDR3 comprises 16 residues. The germline V gene encodes CDR1 MNHEY and CDR2 SVGAGI. CDR3 residues: CASSYPTGGFTGELFF. As DNA, the CDR3 is TGTGCCAGCAGTTACCCGACAGGGGGATTCACCGGGGAGCTGTTTTTT.

This chain uses TRBV4-1 with TRBJ1-3, with a tentative D call TRBD1 (6 bases). Looked up from germline, CDR1 is MGHRA and CDR2 is YSYEKL. Trimming removed 4 bases from V and 4 bases from J, with 11 bases in between. This CDR3 has 14 amino acids. The CDR3 DNA reads as TGCGCCAGCAGCCTACAGGGAGGAGGAAACACCATATATTTT. Amino acids: CASSLQGGGNTIYF.

V usage is TRBV7-2 and J usage is TRBJ2-5; no firm D call. CDR3 length: 13 residues. In germline, CDR1 is SGHTA, CDR2 FQGNSA. Trimming cost V 3 bases and J 5 bases, with 10 bases left between them. In nucleotides, the CDR3 is TGTGCCAGCAGCTTTGGGCAGACGGAGACCCAGTACTTC. It is translated as CASSFGQTETQYF.